Reported below is one TCR beta chain. Its antigen is as yet unknown. The CDR3 totals 14 residues. Germline assignment: CDR1 SNHLY and CDR2 FYNNEI. V shed 8 bases and J shed 6 bases, with 19 bases lying between them. Positively selected for CCR7, the CD45RO-negative cells used as naive CD8 cells excluded terminally differentiated effector memory CD45RA+ cells. This specimen belongs to a study of shared clonotypes between healthy human individuals. Study overall: CD4 naive and CD4 memory each took three plates per donor, while CD8 naive took two and CD8 memory one.

Deep was the level used in running the assay. Sequencing was performed with immunoSEQ multiplex PCR; in TCRdb, only in-frame clones are kept and a portion is missing. The sample consists of some 2 million clones, about 95% of them appearing once. Overall study results and limits: In this cohort, only blood was sampled, and tissue repertoires likely differ.

The rearrangement links TRBV2 to TRBJ1-2; possibly TRBD1 for D (6 bases). The source material was naive CD8+ T cells sorted from blood. This clonotype was obtained from a man aged 18 to 30 in good health. The CDR3 DNA follows: TGTGCCAGCGCGCCGTTTTTACAGGGTGATGGCTACACCTTC. Translating gives CASAPFLQGDGYTF.